This paragraph covers one T cell receptor (beta chain) sequence. Its antigen is as yet unknown. The sample comes from a study of monozygotic twins with inflammatory bowel disease. Overall study findings and caveats: Support was absent for any single strong signal or clonotype linked to IBD. IBD patients shared fewer clonotypes with other individuals than healthy twins, especially patients with disease activity signs. None of the different T cell subtypes could be distinguished from one another.

This CDR3 has 16 residues. Germline CDR1 and CDR2: MNHEY and SMNVEV (reference sequence). The authors made each sample's cDNA in eight separate reactions. One entry per CDR3 protein, without DNA, is what TCRdb gives after re-calling the 5' RACE reads. The table for this sample gives some 200,000 distinct CDR3 sequences. The gene calls are TRBV27 and TRBJ1-2; there is no DNA to check the TCRdb D call of TRBD1. Sequences were obtained from blood. This clonotype was obtained from a human donor with ulcerative colitis or Crohn's disease, or a healthy co-twin of an affected twin (not recorded which). The CDR3 sequence: CASSPSPGHSLHGYTF.